This T cell receptor beta chain is from a study of shared clonotypes between healthy human individuals. This clone was recorded a few times. What it binds is unknown. Clones were read by immunoSEQ multiplex PCR, and TCRdb kept only the in-frame ones, dropping some. The data contain about 2,500,000 clones, approximately 94% of them singletons. Study findings and constraints: When naive CD4 clonotypes were compared across several donors, 5% to 5.5% were shared. Naive subsets generally had larger estimated richness than memory subsets.

CDR3 length: 15 amino acids. Trimming stripped 6 bases from V and 2 bases from J, with 15 bases between. Per the germline V gene, CDR1 is SGHTS and CDR2 is YDEGEE. Researchers partitioned CD4+ cells into CD45RA+ naive and CD45RA-negative memory subsets. Sequencing used naive CD4+ T cells sorted from blood. The subset here: CD45RA+ positively selected. The V gene is TRBV5-8, the J gene TRBJ1-5; the D is unclear. This receptor was obtained from a young man in good health. The CDR3 DNA reads as TGTGCCAGCACCCTGTCAGGAGAACGCAATCAGCCCCAGCATTTT. Its translation: CASTLSGERNQPQHF.